The 19 T cell receptor beta chains reported below all come from one sample, sequenced in a study of T cells in Graves' hyperthyroidism and ophthalmopathy. Amplification targeted TCR beta CDR3 regions from RNA transcripts. The HTBI primer set served for first-round RT-PCR of the TCR CDR3. One entry per CDR3 protein results from TCRdb running MiXCR on the multiplex PCR reads. Of about 590,000 distinct CDR3 sequences listed, 15% to 19% are singletons. The sample was blood. Receptors originate from a young woman with Graves' hyperthyroidism.

This clonotype was observed at least ten times. The gene calls are TRBV11-1 and TRBJ2-1; D possibly corresponds to TRBD1 (5 bases). The CDR3 runs to 12 residues. Germline V gene sequence: CDR1 SGHAT, CDR2 FQDESV (reference sequence). V dropped 4 bases and J dropped 10 bases, with 11 bases sitting between them. The CDR3 DNA reads TGTGCCAGCAGCTACCCAGGGCGGGAGCAGTTCTTC. The encoded protein is CASSYPGREQFF. Filled out from reference TRBV11-1 and TRBJ2-1, the complete variable domain reads EAEVAQSPRYKITEKSQAVAFWCDPISGHATLYWYRQILGQGPELLVQFQDESVVDDSQLPKDRFSAERLKGVDSTLKIQPAELGDSAMYLCASSYPGREQFFGPGTRLTVL.

As regards this clonotype: A much larger clone is a single base away; this may be a read error. V is TRBV9 and J is TRBJ2-1; D unresolved. Looked up from germline, CDR1 is SGDLS and CDR2 is YYNGEE. V shed 4 bases and J shed 3 bases, with 17 bases lying between them. The CDR3 is 16 amino acids. The DNA for the CDR3 is TGTGCCAGCAGCACCATCAGTGGCAGTATCTACAATGAGCAGTTCTTC. Translating gives CASSTISGSIYNEQFF.

The V and J genes are TRBV20-1 and TRBJ2-2; D unresolved. The CDR3 covers 16 residues. The ends were cut back, 0 bases at V and 0 bases at J, with 11 bases in the middle. Germline lookup yields CDR1 DFQATT and CDR2 SNEGSKA (reference sequence). CDR3 residues: CSARDPDGTNTGELFF. The CDR3 DNA reads as TGCAGTGCTAGAGACCCTGACGGCACGAACACCGGGGAGCTGTTTTTT.

This clonotype came up a few times. The J gene is TRBJ2-1, the V gene TRBV4-2, with TRBD1 as a possible D gene (6 bases). Germline CDR1 and CDR2: LGHNA and YNFKEQ. This CDR3 has 17 amino acids. Trimming shortened V by 0 bases and J by 2 bases, and 14 bases separated the two germline ends. CDR3: CASSQDQVTGTYNEQFF. CDR3 bases: TGTGCCAGCAGCCAAGATCAAGTCACAGGGACCTACAATGAGCAGTTCTTC.

This clonotype was found a few times. The chain joins TRBV24-1 to TRBJ2-2; D perhaps matches TRBD1 (6 bases). Germline V gene lookup returns CDR1 KGHDR and CDR2 SFDVKD. V was shortened by 9 bases and J by 4 bases, with 14 bases between the two germline ends. The length of the CDR3 is 14 residues. CDR3 nucleotides: TGTGCCACCGGAGCCAGGGGTAGCACCGGGGAGCTGTTTTTT. As protein: CATGARGSTGELFF.

This clonotype was counted only a few times. This chain joins TRBV18 and TRBJ2-4; D might be TRBD1 or TRBD2, each matching 5 bases. The CDR3 length is 16 residues. From germline, CDR1 is KGHSH and CDR2 LQKENI. V lost 6 bases and J 9 bases, leaving 24 bases between the germline ends. For the CDR3, the DNA is TGTGCCAGCTCGCCCCGGGACGGAGGACCGCAGACCATTCAGTACTTC. Translating gives CASSPRDGGPQTIQYF.

J is TRBJ2-7 and V is TRBV11-2; 9 bases fit TRBD1. CDR1 and CDR2 (germline): SGHAT, FQNNGV. Trimming took 7 bases from V and 3 from J; bases not matched to a gene: 7. The CDR3 sequence is 14 residues long. For the CDR3, the DNA is TGTGCCAGCACCCCGGGGACAGGGCACTACGAGCAGTACTTC. It translates to CASTPGTGHYEQYF.

This clonotype was picked up many times. The chain carries TRBV29-1 and TRBJ2-1, with 9 nucleotides matching TRBD2. The CDR3 runs 14 residues. The J segment lost 5 bases and the V segment lost 4 bases, leaving 6 bases of the junction unmatched. CDR1 is SQVTM and CDR2 is ANQGSEA in the germline V gene. The CDR3 loop is CSVVDSGGNNEQFF. CDR3 coding DNA: TGCAGCGTTGTGGACAGCGGGGGGAACAATGAGCAGTTCTTC.

In its sample, this clonotype was seen a few times. The chain is built from TRBV6-1 and TRBJ2-7, with a possible D match to TRBD2 (6 bases). This CDR3 has 13 amino acids. Trimming took 8 bases from V and 3 from J, leaving 14 bases between them. Germline V gives CDR1 MNHNS, CDR2 SASEGT. The CDR3 coding sequence is TGTGCCAGCGGCTCCGGGAGTATCTACGAGCAGTACTTC. Amino acids: CASGSGSIYEQYF.

This clonotype came up many times. The chain carries TRBV20-1 and TRBJ1-1; possible D gene TRBD1, 5 bases. The CDR3 sequence is 16 residues long. Trimming took off 6 bases at V and 5 bases at J, with 25 bases between the two ends. Germline assignment: CDR1 DFQATT and CDR2 SNEGSKA (reference sequence). CDR3 sequence reads: CSAPHKILSAGTEAFF. The CDR3 DNA sequence: TGCAGTGCACCCCATAAGATTTTATCGGCAGGGACTGAAGCTTTCTTT.

There are a few counts of this clonotype. The CDR3 spells CASTSGGEQYF. In DNA form, the CDR3 reads TGCGCCAGCACCTCAGGGGGCGAGCAGTACTTC. The chain carries TRBV10-2 and TRBJ2-7, with TRBD1 matching 7 bases. Germline-derived CDR1 and CDR2 are WSHSY and SAAADI. V was clipped by 7 bases and J by 6 bases; unmatched bases: 3. The CDR3 loop spans 11 amino acids.

This clonotype was seen a few times. The chain couples TRBV24-1 to TRBJ1-5, with 9 bases matching TRBD1. Germline values: CDR1 KGHDR, CDR2 SFDVKD. The trim removed 9 bases at V and 9 bases at J, leaving 8 bases unmatched. The CDR3 is 13 amino acids. CDR3 sequence (DNA): TGTGCCACCTTCACAGGGGGCGCGTGGCCCCAGCATTTT. This translates into CATFTGGAWPQHF.

The table lists this clonotype with many counts. This chain links TRBV5-1 with TRBJ2-5; the D gene is possibly TRBD1 (5 bases). V was trimmed by 0 bases and J by 5 bases, leaving 11 bases between them. CDR1 is SGHRS, CDR2 YFSETQ, per germline. There are 14 residues in the CDR3. CDR3 sequence reads: CASSLDQGWETQYF. The CDR3, as DNA: TGCGCCAGCAGCTTGGACCAGGGATGGGAGACCCAGTACTTC.

This clonotype was counted many times. The chain combines TRBV7-2 with TRBJ2-3, with D hard to call. Germline V gene data show CDR1 as SGHTA and CDR2 as FQGNSA. The CDR3 runs 12 residues. The V gene lost 6 bases and the J gene lost 4 bases, with 8 bases spanning the gap. The CDR3 here is CASRRISDTQYF. As DNA, the CDR3 is TGTGCCAGCAGGCGGATCTCAGATACGCAGTATTTT.

Ten or more counts support this clonotype. This sequence joins TRBV3-1 and TRBJ1-5, with D perhaps TRBD1 (5 bases). Trimming shortened V by 4 bases and J by 0 bases, and 13 bases separated the two germline ends. There are 16 residues in the CDR3. Germline assignment: CDR1 LGHDT and CDR2 YNNKEL (reference sequence). The CDR3 here is CASSPGTVLSNQPQHF. CDR3 coding DNA: TGTGCCAGCAGCCCCGGGACCGTTCTTAGCAATCAGCCCCAGCATTTT.

The V and J genes are TRBV4-3 and TRBJ1-2; D ambiguous. V lost 2 bases and J 4 bases, leaving 8 bases between the germline ends. CDR3 size: 13 residues. In germline, CDR1 is LGHNA, CDR2 YSLEER. The CDR3 region is CASSQYLSYGYTF. CDR3 coding DNA: TGCGCCAGCAGCCAATACCTTAGCTATGGCTACACCTTC.

In this sample, this clonotype turned up a few times. CDR3 in amino acids: CASSLVASTVDYTF. The CDR3 DNA sequence: TGTGCCAGCAGCTTAGTTGCAAGTACTGTTGACTACACCTTC. The chain employs TRBV7-2 and TRBJ1-2; D ambiguous. Germline V lookup: CDR1 SGHTA, CDR2 FQGNSA. The CDR3 extends over 14 amino acids. The germline V and J ends were trimmed by 1 base and 10 bases, with 16 bases remaining between them.

The table lists this clonotype with many counts. The V call is TRBV28, the J call TRBJ1-1, with D unclear. The CDR3 runs to 15 residues. Germline V gene lookup returns CDR1 MDHEN and CDR2 SYDVKM. The V end lost 5 bases, the J end lost 1 base, and 14 bases lay between the germline ends. In DNA, the CDR3 is TGTGCCAGCAGTCATAGGCGACGGGCGAACACTGAAGCTTTCTTT. Protein: CASSHRRRANTEAFF.

V usage is TRBV28 and J usage is TRBJ1-2; TRBD1 matches at 9 bases. Unmatched junction bases numbered 6, after V lost 3 bases and J lost 4 bases. Germline-derived CDR1 and CDR2 are MDHEN and SYDVKM. The CDR3 totals 15 residues. The CDR3 is CASSLGDRVGYGYTF. As DNA, the CDR3 is TGTGCCAGCAGTTTGGGGGACAGGGTAGGCTATGGCTACACCTTC.